The 26 T cell receptor beta chains below were found in one sample sequenced in a study of shared clonotypes between healthy human individuals. Assay used: immunoSEQ multiplex PCR; TCRdb lists only in-frame clones, some missing. This table has about 2.3 million clones, approximately 90% appearing once. Material for sequencing was naive CD4+ T cells from PBMCs. Subset defined: CD45RA+ positively selected. These receptors were obtained from a young man in good health. Some clones in this sample may be carry-over from other donors' samples.

As for this clone: In the same sample, other DNA sequences code for this CDR3. The chain joins TRBV6-5 to TRBJ1-5; no clear D. Germline V gene data show CDR1 as MNHEY and CDR2 as SVGAGI. CDR3 length equals 13 residues. Trimming left V 3 bases short and J 2 bases short, with 5 bases between. The CDR3 reads CASSYRGNQPQHF. In nucleotides, the CDR3 is TGTGCCAGCAGTTATCGGGGCAATCAGCCCCAGCATTTT.

CDR3 residues: CASSLRLAGGRQETQYF. The CDR3 coding sequence is TGTGCCAGCAGCCTCAGACTAGCGGGAGGTCGGCAAGAGACCCAGTACTTC. This sequence joins TRBV7-8 and TRBJ2-5, with 13 bases identical to TRBD2. Germline V gene sequence: CDR1 SGHVS, CDR2 FQNEAQ. J was trimmed by 2 bases and V by 5 bases; bases with no gene match: 8. The CDR3 is made up of 17 amino acids. Variable domain in full (rest from reference TRBV7-8 and TRBJ2-5): GAGVSQSPRYKVAKRGQDVALRCDPISGHVSLFWYQQALGQGPEFLTYFQNEAQLDKSGLPSDRFFAERPEGSVSTLKIQRTQQEDSAVYLCASSLRLAGGRQETQYFGPGTRLLVL.

The V call is TRBV19, the J call TRBJ2-1; D uncertain. V shed 5 bases and J shed 8 bases, with 13 bases lying between them. Germline values: CDR1 LNHDA, CDR2 SQIVND (reference sequence). The CDR3 is 13 amino acids. The CDR3 DNA is TGTGCCAGTAGTCCGCGGAGCCACGATGAGCAGTTCTTC. This translates into CASSPRSHDEQFF.

The V and J genes are TRBV5-1 and TRBJ1-1, with 9 bases lining up with TRBD1. V lost 2 bases to trimming and J lost 5 bases; unmatched junction nucleotides: 7. Germline CDR1 and CDR2: SGHRS and YFSETQ. The CDR3 extends over 15 amino acids. CDR3 in amino acids: CASSLGDREDTEAFF. DNA for the CDR3: TGCGCCAGCAGCTTAGGGGACAGGGAGGATACTGAAGCTTTCTTT. The full variable domain, its missing parts supplied by reference TRBV5-1 and TRBJ1-1, is KAGVTQTPRYLIKTRGQQVTLSCSPISGHRSVSWYQQTPGQGLQFLFEYFSETQRNKGNFPGRFSGRQFSNSRSEMNVSTLELGDSALYLCASSLGDREDTEAFFGQGTRLTVV.

This clone appeared a single time. Distinct nucleotide sequences in the sample also encode this CDR3. The chain is built from TRBV2 and TRBJ1-1; TRBD1 might be the D (5 bases). This CDR3 is 14 amino acids long. CDR1 and CDR2 from the germline V gene are SNHLY and FYNNEI. V lost 3 bases, J lost 1 base, and 9 bases lay in between. The CDR3 protein is CASSESRGNTEAFF. The CDR3 DNA is TGTGCCAGCAGTGAGTCGAGGGGGAACACTGAAGCTTTCTTT.

The chain employs TRBV28 and TRBJ2-1; 9 bases map to TRBD2. The junction had 13 bases not matched to a gene; V was cut back by 8 bases and J by 8 bases. The CDR3 is made up of 15 amino acids. Per germline, CDR1 MDHEN and CDR2 SYDVKM. The CDR3: CASARGGRANYEQFF. The CDR3 DNA sequence: TGTGCCAGCGCGAGGGGCGGGAGGGCCAACTATGAGCAGTTCTTC.

The genes are TRBV28 and TRBJ2-2; TRBD1 aligns across 7 bases. V lost 6 bases to trimming and J lost 0 bases; unmatched junction nucleotides: 7. CDR3 length: 16 amino acids. Germline CDR1 and CDR2: MDHEN and SYDVKM. This CDR3 is CASRDSGTANTGELFF. The DNA of the CDR3 is TGTGCCAGCAGAGATTCCGGGACAGCGAACACCGGGGAGCTGTTTTTT.

The gene calls are TRBV10-3 and TRBJ1-6; 9 bases map to TRBD1. CDR3 size: 14 residues. Unmatched junction bases numbered 11, after V lost 6 bases and J lost 14 bases. CDR1 is ENHRY and CDR2 is SYGVKD in the germline V gene. CDR3 sequence: CAISNTGTGSALHF. CDR3 sequence (DNA): TGTGCCATCAGCAATACCGGGACAGGGTCAGCCCTCCACTTT.

The chain employs TRBV7-9 and TRBJ1-2; D gene ambiguous. Between the trimmed V and J ends, which lost 1 base and 4 bases, there was a span of 4 bases. CDR1 and CDR2 (germline): SEHNR, FQNEAQ (reference sequence). The CDR3 has 12 amino acids. The CDR3: CASSLGAYGYTF. CDR3 DNA: TGTGCCAGCAGCTTAGGGGCCTATGGCTACACCTTC.

V usage is TRBV7-9 and J usage is TRBJ2-7; no firm D call. Germline CDR1 SEHNR, CDR2 FQNEAQ (reference sequence). This CDR3 has 15 residues. The ends were cut back, 4 bases at V and 3 bases at J, with 16 bases in the middle. The CDR3 here is CASSWERISFYEQYF. The CDR3 DNA follows: TGTGCCAGCAGCTGGGAACGGATTTCATTCTACGAGCAGTACTTC. Together with reference TRBV7-9 and TRBJ2-7, the CDR3 gives the full variable domain: DTGVSQNPRHKITKRGQNVTFRCDPISEHNRLYWYRQTLGQGPEFLTYFQNEAQLEKSRLLSDRFSAERPKGSFSTLEIQRTEQGDSAMYLCASSWERISFYEQYFGPGTRLTVT.

This rearrangement joins TRBV19 to TRBJ1-5, with 8 bases fitting TRBD1. Germline loops: CDR1 LNHDA, CDR2 SQIVND (reference sequence). The CDR3 has 15 residues. J was trimmed by 3 bases and V by 5 bases; bases with no gene match: 6. CDR3: CASSLGQANNQPQHF. The CDR3 DNA reads as TGTGCCAGTAGTTTGGGACAGGCTAACAATCAGCCCCAGCATTTT.

The chain recombines TRBV6-6 with TRBJ1-2; 12 bases map to TRBD1. The CDR3 is 14 amino acids. Germline trimming cut 5 bases from V and 4 bases from J; bases unmatched to any gene: 2. The germline CDR1 and CDR2 sequences are MNHNY and SVGAGI (reference sequence). CDR3 sequence (DNA): TGTGCCAGCAGTACGGGACAGGGGGCCTATGGCTACACCTTC. It is translated as CASSTGQGAYGYTF.

The chain has TRBV2 and TRBJ2-2, with D unresolved. Germline V gene data show CDR1 as SNHLY and CDR2 as FYNNEI. CDR3 size: 12 residues. Trimming shortened V by 6 bases and J by 11 bases, and 13 bases separated the two germline ends. The CDR3 region is CASRVSLGELFF. DNA for the CDR3: TGTGCCAGCAGGGTCTCCCTGGGTGAGCTGTTTTTT.

The V gene is TRBV28, the J gene TRBJ2-2, with 7 bases fitting TRBD2. Germline V gene lookup returns CDR1 MDHEN and CDR2 SYDVKM. V dropped 1 base and J dropped 4; count of bases not matched to a gene: 6. CDR3 length: 16 amino acids. The CDR3 spells CASSLSGTTRTGELFF. CDR3 bases: TGTGCCAGCAGTTTATCGGGGACTACCCGCACCGGGGAGCTGTTTTTT. The full variable domain, in which reference TRBV28 and TRBJ2-2 provide the parts outside the CDR3, is DVKVTQSSRYLVKRTGEKVFLECVQDMDHENMFWYRQDPGLGLRLIYFSYDVKMKEKGDIPEGYSVSREKKERFSLILESASTNQTSMYLCASSLSGTTRTGELFFGEGSRLTVL.

The chain couples TRBV11-2 to TRBJ2-7; D is unclear. Germline CDR1 is SGHAT and CDR2 is FQNNGV. CDR3 length: 13 residues. V shed 5 bases and J shed 2 bases, with 10 bases lying between them. The CDR3 bases are TGTGCCAGCAGCCCCCTCGCCCCCTACGAGCAGTACTTC. Protein: CASSPLAPYEQYF. The entire variable domain, with the rest obtained from reference TRBV11-2 and TRBJ2-7, is as follows: EAGVAQSPRYKIIEKRQSVAFWCNPISGHATLYWYQQILGQGPKLLIQFQNNGVVDDSQLPKDRFSAERLKGVDSTLKIQPAKLEDSAVYLCASSPLAPYEQYFGPGTRLTVT.

The V and J genes are TRBV5-1 and TRBJ2-3, with D possibly being TRBD2 (6 bases). Deletions cut 4 bases from V and 1 base from J, with 13 bases between. In germline, CDR1 is SGHRS, CDR2 YFSETQ. This CDR3 comprises 15 residues. For the CDR3, the DNA is TGCGCCAGCAGCCGAGGAGGGCACGGCACAGATACGCAGTATTTT. Residues: CASSRGGHGTDTQYF.

The rearrangement links TRBV7-9 to TRBJ2-5; D possibly corresponds to TRBD2 (6 bases). V was clipped by 0 bases and J by 2 bases, with 10 bases between them. This CDR3 has 15 amino acids. CDR1 is SEHNR, CDR2 FQNEAQ, per germline (reference sequence). The CDR3 spells CASSLAVREQETQYF. CDR3 sequence (DNA): TGTGCCAGCAGCTTAGCGGTGCGGGAACAAGAGACCCAGTACTTC.

This chain joins TRBV10-3 and TRBJ2-1; 11 nucleotides agree with TRBD2. Germline CDR1 reads ENHRY; CDR2 reads SYGVKD. The CDR3 has 16 amino acids. V trimming: 6 bases; J trimming: 1 base; junction bases outside the gene matches: 5. In nucleotides, the CDR3 is TGTGCCATCAGCCCGACTAGCGGGGTATCCTACAATGAGCAGTTCTTC. Protein sequence: CAISPTSGVSYNEQFF.

The chain couples TRBV6-1 to TRBJ1-5; D remains ambiguous. The germline V and J ends were trimmed by 2 bases and 5 bases, with 10 bases remaining between them. In germline, CDR1 is MNHNS, CDR2 SASEGT. This CDR3 comprises 14 residues. CDR3 sequence: CASSEIPLYQPQHF. CDR3 in DNA: TGTGCCAGCAGTGAAATCCCACTTTATCAGCCCCAGCATTTT.

This rearrangement joins TRBV10-3 to TRBJ1-2; TRBD1 is a possible D gene (5 bases). This CDR3 contains 14 residues. Germline assignment: CDR1 ENHRY and CDR2 SYGVKD. The V gene lost 2 bases and the J gene lost 7 bases, with 14 bases spanning the gap. The CDR3 here is CAISEQGVGSGYTF. In nucleotides, the CDR3 is TGTGCCATCAGTGAGCAAGGGGTCGGCTCTGGCTACACCTTC.

The chain joins TRBV19 to TRBJ2-2; TRBD1 matches 9 bases. V lost 3 bases, J lost 6 bases, and 14 bases stayed unmatched. The CDR3 is 18 amino acids. Germline loops: CDR1 LNHDA, CDR2 SQIVND (reference sequence). CDR3 sequence: CASSILDRGIQAAGELFF. CDR3 nucleotide sequence: TGTGCCAGTAGTATTTTGGACAGGGGTATCCAGGCCGCCGGGGAGCTGTTTTTT. The full variable domain, in which reference TRBV19 and TRBJ2-2 provide the parts outside the CDR3, is DGGITQSPKYLFRKEGQNVTLSCEQNLNHDAMYWYRQDPGQGLRLIYYSQIVNDFQKGDIAEGYSVSREKKESFPLTVTSAQKNPTAFYLCASSILDRGIQAAGELFFGEGSRLTVL.

The chain employs TRBV5-1 and TRBJ2-7, with TRBD2 identical over 13 bases. With V trimmed by 0 bases and J by 3 bases, 6 bases remained unmatched. The length of the CDR3 is 17 residues. Germline V gene sequence: CDR1 SGHRS, CDR2 YFSETQ. CDR3 loop: CASSLAGLAGEGYEQYF. DNA of the CDR3: TGCGCCAGCAGCTTGGCAGGACTAGCGGGAGAGGGCTACGAGCAGTACTTC.

This clone was detected only a few times. The gene calls are TRBV27 and TRBJ1-5; no clear D. Germline V gene sequence: CDR1 MNHEY, CDR2 SMNVEV (reference sequence). Trimming took off 6 bases at V and 6 bases at J, with 9 bases between the two ends. This CDR3 region has 12 residues. CDR3 sequence reads: CASREFGQPQHF. For the CDR3, the DNA is TGTGCCAGCAGGGAATTCGGTCAGCCCCAGCATTTT.

The chain uses TRBV29-1 and TRBJ2-7; 7 nucleotides agree with TRBD2. J was trimmed by 5 bases and V by 7 bases; bases with no gene match: 17. This CDR3 contains 15 residues. Germline V CDR1 and CDR2: SQVTM, ANQGSEA. CDR3 protein: CSGWGDSAGVNEQYF. The CDR3 coding sequence is TGCAGCGGATGGGGGGATTCGGCGGGAGTCAACGAGCAGTACTTC.

Turning to this clone: At the DNA level, this CDR3 is encoded by other sequences in the same sample as well. The V call is TRBV20-1, the J call TRBJ2-5; D gene unclear. CDR3 length equals 10 residues. Germline V gene lookup returns CDR1 DFQATT and CDR2 SNEGSKA (reference sequence). Trimming left V 4 bases short and J 5 bases short, with 5 bases between. In DNA form, the CDR3 reads TGCAGTGCTACAGGCGAGACCCAGTACTTC. Translation gives CSATGETQYF.

The chain links TRBV18 to TRBJ1-3; maybe TRBD1 (5 bases). The ends were cut back, 5 bases at V and 3 bases at J, with 8 bases in the middle. From germline, CDR1 is KGHSH and CDR2 LQKENI. This CDR3 contains 13 residues. CDR3 sequence reads: CASSDSGGNTIYF. CDR3 DNA sequence: TGTGCCAGCTCAGACAGCGGTGGAAACACCATATATTTT.